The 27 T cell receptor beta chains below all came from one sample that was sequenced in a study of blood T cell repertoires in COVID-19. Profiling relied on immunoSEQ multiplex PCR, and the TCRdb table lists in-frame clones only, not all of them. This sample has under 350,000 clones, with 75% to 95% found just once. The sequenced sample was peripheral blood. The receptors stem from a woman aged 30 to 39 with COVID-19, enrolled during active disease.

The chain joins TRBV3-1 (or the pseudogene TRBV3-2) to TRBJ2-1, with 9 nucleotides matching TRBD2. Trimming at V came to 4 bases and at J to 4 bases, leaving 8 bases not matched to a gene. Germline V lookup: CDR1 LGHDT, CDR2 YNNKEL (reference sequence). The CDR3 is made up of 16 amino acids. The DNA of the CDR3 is TGTGCCAGCAGCCCCCCTTGGACTAGCGCGTACAATGAGCAGTTCTTC. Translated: CASSPPWTSAYNEQFF.

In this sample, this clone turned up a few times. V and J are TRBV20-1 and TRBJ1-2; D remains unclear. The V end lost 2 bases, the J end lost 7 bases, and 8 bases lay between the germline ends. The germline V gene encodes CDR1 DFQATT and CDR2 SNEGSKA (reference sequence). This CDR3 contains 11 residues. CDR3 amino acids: CSARRVGGYTF. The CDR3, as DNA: TGCAGTGCTAGAAGAGTCGGTGGCTACACCTTC.

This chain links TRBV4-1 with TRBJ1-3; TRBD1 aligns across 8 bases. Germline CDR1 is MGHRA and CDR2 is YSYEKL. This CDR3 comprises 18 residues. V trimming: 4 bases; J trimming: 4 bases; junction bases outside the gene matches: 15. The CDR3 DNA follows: TGCGCCAGCAGCCCGGGACAGGTGAGAGGTCGTCGGGGAAACACCATATATTTT. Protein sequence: CASSPGQVRGRRGNTIYF.

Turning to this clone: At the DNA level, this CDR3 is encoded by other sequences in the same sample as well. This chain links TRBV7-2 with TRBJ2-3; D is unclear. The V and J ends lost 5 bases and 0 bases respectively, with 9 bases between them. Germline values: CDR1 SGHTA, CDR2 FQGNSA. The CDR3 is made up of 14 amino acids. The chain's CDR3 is CASSPDSSTDTQYF. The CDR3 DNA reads TGTGCCAGCAGCCCAGATTCTAGCACAGATACGCAGTATTTT.

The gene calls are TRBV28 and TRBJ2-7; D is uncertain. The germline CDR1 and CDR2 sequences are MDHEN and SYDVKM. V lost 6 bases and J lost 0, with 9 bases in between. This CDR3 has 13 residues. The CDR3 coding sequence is TGTGCCAGCAGCCGCGCGATCTCCTACGAGCAGTACTTC. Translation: CASSRAISYEQYF.

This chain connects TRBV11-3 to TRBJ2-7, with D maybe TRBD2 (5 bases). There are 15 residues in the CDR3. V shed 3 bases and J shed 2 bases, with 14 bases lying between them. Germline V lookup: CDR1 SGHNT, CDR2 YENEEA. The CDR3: CASSLCGLSPYEQYF. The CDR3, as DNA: TGTGCCAGCAGCTTGTGCGGGCTTTCCCCCTACGAGCAGTACTTC. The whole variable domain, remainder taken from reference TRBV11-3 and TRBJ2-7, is EAGVVQSPRYKIIEKKQPVAFWCNPISGHNTLYWYLQNLGQGPELLIRYENEEAVDDSQLPKDRFSAERLKGVDSTLKIQPAELGDSAVYLCASSLCGLSPYEQYFGPGTRLTVT.

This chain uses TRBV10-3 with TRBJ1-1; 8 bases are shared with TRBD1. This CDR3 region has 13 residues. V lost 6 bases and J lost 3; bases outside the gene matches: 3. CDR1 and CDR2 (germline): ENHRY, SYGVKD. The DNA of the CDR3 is TGTGCCATCAGGCTGGACAGGGACACTGAAGCTTTCTTT. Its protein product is CAIRLDRDTEAFF.

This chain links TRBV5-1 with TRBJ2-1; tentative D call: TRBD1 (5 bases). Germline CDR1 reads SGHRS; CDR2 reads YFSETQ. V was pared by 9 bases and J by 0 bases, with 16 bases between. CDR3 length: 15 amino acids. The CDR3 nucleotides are TGCGCCACCCAAAGGGGTCTAAGCTCCTACAATGAGCAGTTCTTC. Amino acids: CATQRGLSSYNEQFF.

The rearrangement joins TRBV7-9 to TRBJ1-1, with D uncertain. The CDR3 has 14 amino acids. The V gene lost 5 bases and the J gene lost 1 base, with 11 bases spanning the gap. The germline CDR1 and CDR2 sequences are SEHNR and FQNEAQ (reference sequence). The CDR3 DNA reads TGTGCCAGCAGCCCTGAGGTGGCGAACACTGAAGCTTTCTTT. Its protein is CASSPEVANTEAFF.

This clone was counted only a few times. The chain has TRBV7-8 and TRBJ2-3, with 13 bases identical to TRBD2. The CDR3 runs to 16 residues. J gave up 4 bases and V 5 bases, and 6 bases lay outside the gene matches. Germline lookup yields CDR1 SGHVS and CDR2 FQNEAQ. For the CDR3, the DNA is TGTGCCAGCAGCCTGCAACTAGCGGGAGGGCCAGATACGCAGTATTTT. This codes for CASSLQLAGGPDTQYF.

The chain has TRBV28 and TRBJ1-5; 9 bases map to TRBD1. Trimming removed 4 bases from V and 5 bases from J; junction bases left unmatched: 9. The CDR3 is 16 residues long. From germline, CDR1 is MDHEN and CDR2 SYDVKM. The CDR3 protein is CASSSPGQGSHQPQHF. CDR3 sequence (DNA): TGTGCCAGCAGTTCCCCTGGACAGGGGAGCCATCAGCCCCAGCATTTT.

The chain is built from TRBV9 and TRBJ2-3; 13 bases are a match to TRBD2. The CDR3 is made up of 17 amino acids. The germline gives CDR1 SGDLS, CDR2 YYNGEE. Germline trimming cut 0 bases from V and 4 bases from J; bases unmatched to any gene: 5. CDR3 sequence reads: CASSVGALAGGADTQYF. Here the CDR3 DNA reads TGTGCCAGCAGCGTAGGGGCACTAGCGGGAGGGGCAGATACGCAGTATTTT.

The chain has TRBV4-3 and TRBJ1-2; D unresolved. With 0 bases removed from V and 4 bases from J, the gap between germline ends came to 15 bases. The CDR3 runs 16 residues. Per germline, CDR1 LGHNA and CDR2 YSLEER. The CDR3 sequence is CASSQESGNTVYGYTF. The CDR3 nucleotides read TGCGCCAGCAGCCAAGAATCAGGTAACACCGTCTATGGCTACACCTTC.

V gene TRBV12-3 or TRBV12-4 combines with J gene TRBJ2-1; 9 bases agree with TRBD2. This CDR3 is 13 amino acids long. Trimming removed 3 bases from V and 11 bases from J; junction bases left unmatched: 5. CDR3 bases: TGTGCCAGCAGTTTCGAAGCGGGAGGACAGCAGTTCTTC. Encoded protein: CASSFEAGGQQFF.

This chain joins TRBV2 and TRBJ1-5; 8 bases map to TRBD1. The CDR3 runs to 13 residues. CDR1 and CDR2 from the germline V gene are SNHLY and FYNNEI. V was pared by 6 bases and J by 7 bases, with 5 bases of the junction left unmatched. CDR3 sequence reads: CASSDRGRQPQHF. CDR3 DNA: TGTGCCAGCAGCGACAGGGGCAGGCAGCCCCAGCATTTT.

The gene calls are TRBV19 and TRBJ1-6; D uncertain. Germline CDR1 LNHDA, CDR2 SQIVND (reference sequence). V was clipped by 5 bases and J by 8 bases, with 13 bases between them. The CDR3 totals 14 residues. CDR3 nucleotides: TGTGCCAGTAGTGACGGGTCGGCTTATTCACCCCTCCACTTT. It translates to CASSDGSAYSPLHF.

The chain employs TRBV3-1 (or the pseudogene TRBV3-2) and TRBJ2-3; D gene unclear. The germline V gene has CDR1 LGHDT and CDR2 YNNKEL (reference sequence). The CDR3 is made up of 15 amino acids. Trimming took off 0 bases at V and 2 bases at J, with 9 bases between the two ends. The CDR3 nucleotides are TGTGCCAGCAGCCAAGATATCAGTGACACAGATACGCAGTATTTT. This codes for CASSQDISDTDTQYF.

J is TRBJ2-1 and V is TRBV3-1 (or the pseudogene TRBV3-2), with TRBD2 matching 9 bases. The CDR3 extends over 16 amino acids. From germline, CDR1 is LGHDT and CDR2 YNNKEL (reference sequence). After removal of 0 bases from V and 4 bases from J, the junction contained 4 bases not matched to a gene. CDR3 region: CASSQDRTSAYNEQFF. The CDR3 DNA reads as TGTGCCAGCAGCCAAGACCGGACTAGCGCTTACAATGAGCAGTTCTTC.

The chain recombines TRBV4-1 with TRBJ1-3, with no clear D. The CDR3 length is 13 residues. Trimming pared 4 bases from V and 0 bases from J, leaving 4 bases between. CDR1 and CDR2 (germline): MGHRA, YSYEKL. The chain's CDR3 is CASSLNSGNTIYF. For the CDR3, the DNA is TGCGCCAGCAGCCTTAACTCTGGAAACACCATATATTTT.

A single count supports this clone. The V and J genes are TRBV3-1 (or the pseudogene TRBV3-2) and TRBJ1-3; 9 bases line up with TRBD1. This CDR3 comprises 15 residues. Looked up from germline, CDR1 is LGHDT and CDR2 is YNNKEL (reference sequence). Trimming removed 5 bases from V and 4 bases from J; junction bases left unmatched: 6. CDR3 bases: TGTGCCAGCAGCATCACAGGGGGCCGGGGAAACACCATATATTTT. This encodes CASSITGGRGNTIYF.

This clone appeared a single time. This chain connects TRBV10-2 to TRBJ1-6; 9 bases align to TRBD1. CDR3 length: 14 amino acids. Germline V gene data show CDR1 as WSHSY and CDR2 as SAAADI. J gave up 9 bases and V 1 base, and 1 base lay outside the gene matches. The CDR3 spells CASSELTGGSPLHF. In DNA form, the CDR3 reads TGCGCCAGCAGTGAGTTGACAGGGGGTTCACCCCTCCACTTT.

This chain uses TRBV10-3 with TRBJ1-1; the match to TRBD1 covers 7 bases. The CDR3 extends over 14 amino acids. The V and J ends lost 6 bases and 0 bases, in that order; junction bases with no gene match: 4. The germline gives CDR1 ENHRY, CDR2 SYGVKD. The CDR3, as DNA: TGTGCCATCAGGGGGACAGAAATGAACACTGAAGCTTTCTTT. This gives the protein CAIRGTEMNTEAFF.

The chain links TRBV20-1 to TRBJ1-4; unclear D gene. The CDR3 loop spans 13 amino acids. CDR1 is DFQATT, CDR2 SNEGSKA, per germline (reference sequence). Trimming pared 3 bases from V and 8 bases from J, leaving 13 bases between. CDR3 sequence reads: CSASKGVREKLFF. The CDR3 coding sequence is TGCAGTGCTAGTAAGGGAGTGCGGGAAAAACTGTTTTTT.

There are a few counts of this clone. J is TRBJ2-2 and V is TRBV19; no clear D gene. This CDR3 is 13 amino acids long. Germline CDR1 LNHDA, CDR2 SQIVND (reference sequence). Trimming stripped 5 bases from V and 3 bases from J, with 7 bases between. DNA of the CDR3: TGTGCCAGTAGTTTGTCGTACACCGGGGAGCTGTTTTTT. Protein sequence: CASSLSYTGELFF.

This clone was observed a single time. The CDR3 nucleotides are TGCGCCAGCAGCATTACTAGCGGGAGGGGATACGAGCAGTACTTC. Translated, it gives CASSITSGRGYEQYF. The genes are TRBV5-1 and TRBJ2-7, with TRBD2 matching 13 bases. V dropped 4 bases and J dropped 4; count of bases not matched to a gene: 5. The CDR3 is 15 amino acids. Germline V CDR1 and CDR2: SGHRS, YFSETQ.

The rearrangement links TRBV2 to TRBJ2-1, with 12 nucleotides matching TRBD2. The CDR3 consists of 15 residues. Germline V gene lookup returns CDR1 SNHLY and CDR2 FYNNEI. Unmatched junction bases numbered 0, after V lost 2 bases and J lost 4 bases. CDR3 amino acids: CASSELAGGYNEQFF. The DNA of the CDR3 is TGTGCCAGCAGTGAACTAGCGGGAGGGTACAATGAGCAGTTCTTC.

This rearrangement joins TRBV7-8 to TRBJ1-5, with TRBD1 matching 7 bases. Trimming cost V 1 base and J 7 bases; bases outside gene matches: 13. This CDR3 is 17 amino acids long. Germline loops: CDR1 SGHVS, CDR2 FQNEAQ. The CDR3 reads CASSLGISSDRVQPQHF. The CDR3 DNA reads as TGTGCCAGCAGCTTAGGGATAAGTTCCGACAGGGTGCAGCCCCAGCATTTT.